Following are 14 T cell receptor beta chains from one sample sequenced in a study of neurological immune-mediated disorders. Time point denoted: longitudinal time-point 3. TCRdb independently ran MiXCR on the 5' RACE reads; one entry per CDR3 protein. The sample contains fewer than 50,000 distinct CDR3 sequences, roughly 13% of which appear only once. What was sequenced was PBMCs. All receptors come from a male donor with HTLV-1-associated myelopathy (HAM/TSP).

This clonotype appeared many times. The chain links TRBV7-2 to TRBJ1-2; tentative D call: TRBD1 (6 bases). Germline CDR1 and CDR2: SGHTA and FQGNSA. The CDR3 sequence is 15 residues long. Trimming cost V 4 bases and J 1 base, with 13 bases left between them. CDR3 sequence reads: CASSSMGAVNYGYTF. In nucleotides, the CDR3 is TGTGCCAGCAGCTCGATGGGGGCCGTTAACTATGGCTACACCTTC.

This clonotype was observed at least ten times. This chain connects TRBV5-1 to TRBJ1-3; D ambiguous. Deletions cut 7 bases from V and 0 bases from J, with 11 bases between. There are 14 residues in the CDR3. Germline V gene data show CDR1 as SGHRS and CDR2 as YFSETQ. In nucleotides, the CDR3 is TGCGCCAGCGCCCTACAGAGCTCTGGAAACACCATATATTTT. Amino acid sequence: CASALQSSGNTIYF.

This clonotype was seen repeatedly, ten times or more. This chain connects TRBV27 to TRBJ1-1; 12 bases align to TRBD1. Germline trimming cut 3 bases from V and 7 bases from J; bases unmatched to any gene: 9. Germline lookup yields CDR1 MNHEY and CDR2 SMNVEV (reference sequence). The CDR3 contains 16 residues. The CDR3 is CASSLSGQGAEGEAFF. In nucleotides, the CDR3 is TGTGCCAGCAGTTTGTCGGGACAGGGGGCAGAGGGTGAAGCTTTCTTT.

There are many counts of this clonotype. This chain links TRBV20-1 with TRBJ1-1; D unclear. The CDR3 consists of 11 residues. Germline CDR1 and CDR2: DFQATT and SNEGSKA (reference sequence). V dropped 3 bases and J dropped 11 bases, with 13 bases sitting between them. The CDR3: CSASLITPAFF. The CDR3 DNA sequence: TGCAGTGCTAGTTTGATTACGCCGGCTTTCTTT.

V gene TRBV5-1 combines with J gene TRBJ2-1; D gene uncertain. Trimming shortened V by 7 bases and J by 9 bases, and 14 bases separated the two germline ends. The CDR3 is made up of 12 amino acids. Germline CDR1 SGHRS, CDR2 YFSETQ. The CDR3 nucleotides are TGCGCCAGCTTGACGGGTGCCGGTGAGCAGTTCTTC. Amino acid sequence: CASLTGAGEQFF.

This clonotype was observed at least ten times. The chain carries TRBV4-1 and TRBJ2-1; D might be TRBD1 (5 bases). Germline V lookup: CDR1 MGHRA, CDR2 YSYEKL. This CDR3 is 15 amino acids long. V lost 1 base and J lost 3, with 10 bases in between. This CDR3 reads CASSQVSQGYNEQFF. In DNA form, the CDR3 reads TGCGCCAGCAGCCAAGTCTCCCAGGGCTACAATGAGCAGTTCTTC.

V is TRBV9 and J is TRBJ2-5; D perhaps matches TRBD2 (6 bases). V was trimmed by 3 bases and J by 8 bases, leaving 20 bases between them. Per germline, CDR1 SGDLS and CDR2 YYNGEE. There are 15 residues in the CDR3. The CDR3 coding sequence is TGTGCCAGCAGCGCGACTAGGATGACCCAAGGTACCCAGTACTTC. Protein sequence: CASSATRMTQGTQYF.

This clonotype showed up just a few times. At one end, the junction sequence differs from germline, possibly due to a read error. This sequence joins TRBV5-5 and TRBJ2-3, with no clear D. The CDR3 runs to 15 residues. In germline, CDR1 is SGHKS, CDR2 YYEKEE (reference sequence). The CDR3 region has the DNA TGTGCCAGCAGCTTGGTTGCTACCCGCACGGATACGCAGTATTTT. Residues: CASSLVATRTDTQYF. Full variable domain (missing parts from reference TRBV5-5 and TRBJ2-3): DAGVTQSPTHLIKTRGQQVTLRCSPISGHKSVSWYQQVLGQGPQFIFQYYEKEERGRGNFPDRFSARQFPNYSSELNVNALLLGDSALYLCASSLVATRTDTQYFGPGTRLTVL.

Ten or more counts support this clonotype. V usage is TRBV7-2 and J usage is TRBJ2-1; 9 bases are shared with TRBD2. CDR1 is SGHTA, CDR2 FQGNSA, per germline. The J segment lost 4 bases and the V segment lost 5 bases, leaving 6 bases of the junction unmatched. The CDR3 consists of 15 residues. In DNA form, the CDR3 reads TGTGCCAGCAGCGTCCTAGCGGGGAAATACAATGAGCAGTTCTTC. Translated: CASSVLAGKYNEQFF.

At least ten counts were recorded for this clonotype. The rearrangement links TRBV5-1 to TRBJ2-3; a weak D match, TRBD2 (5 bases). Germline lookup yields CDR1 SGHRS and CDR2 YFSETQ. CDR3 size: 14 residues. Trimming shortened V by 2 bases and J by 3 bases, and 10 bases separated the two germline ends. This chain's CDR3 is CASSFTGKTDTQYF. CDR3 bases: TGCGCCAGCAGCTTCACGGGGAAAACAGATACGCAGTATTTT.

This clonotype was counted ten times or more. The chain uses TRBV20-1 and TRBJ2-1; possible D gene TRBD1, 5 bases. This CDR3 contains 15 residues. V was clipped by 5 bases and J by 1 base, with 15 bases between them. Germline loops: CDR1 DFQATT, CDR2 SNEGSKA (reference sequence). This chain's CDR3 is CSALNDRISYNEQFF. Written as DNA, the CDR3 is TGCAGTGCTCTAAACGACAGAATTTCCTACAATGAGCAGTTCTTC.

Many counts were recorded for this clonotype. This chain uses TRBV5-6 with TRBJ2-2, with D hard to call. CDR1 and CDR2 (germline): SGHDT, YYEEEE. This CDR3 spans 13 amino acids. Trimming removed 1 base from V and 5 bases from J, with 6 bases in between. The CDR3 DNA sequence: TGTGCCAGCAGCTTGTTGGGGACCGGGGAGCTGTTTTTT. This translates into CASSLLGTGELFF. The entire variable domain, with the rest obtained from reference TRBV5-6 and TRBJ2-2, is as follows: DAGVTQSPTHLIKTRGQQVTLRCSPKSGHDTVSWYQQALGQGPQFIFQYYEEEERQRGNFPDRFSGHQFPNYSSELNVNALLLGDSALYLCASSLLGTGELFFGEGSRLTVL.

This clonotype was observed many times. The chain joins TRBV15 to TRBJ1-5, with D possibly matching TRBD1 (6 bases). Germline-derived CDR1 and CDR2 are LNHNV and YYDKDF (reference sequence). CDR3 length: 17 amino acids. V gave up 0 bases and J gave up 3 bases, with 15 bases separating them. The CDR3 loop is CATSREGGARHNQPQHF. The CDR3 coding sequence is TGTGCCACCAGCAGAGAAGGGGGGGCCCGACACAATCAGCCCCAGCATTTT.

This clonotype occurred many times. The rearrangement uses TRBV3-1 and TRBJ2-1; D possibly corresponds to TRBD1 (5 bases). Trimming shortened V by 2 bases and J by 7 bases, and 12 bases separated the two germline ends. CDR3 length: 14 amino acids. The germline gives CDR1 LGHDT, CDR2 YNNKEL (reference sequence). CDR3 region: CASSQRGEKNEQFF. The CDR3 region has the DNA TGTGCCAGCAGCCAAAGGGGCGAAAAGAATGAGCAGTTCTTC.